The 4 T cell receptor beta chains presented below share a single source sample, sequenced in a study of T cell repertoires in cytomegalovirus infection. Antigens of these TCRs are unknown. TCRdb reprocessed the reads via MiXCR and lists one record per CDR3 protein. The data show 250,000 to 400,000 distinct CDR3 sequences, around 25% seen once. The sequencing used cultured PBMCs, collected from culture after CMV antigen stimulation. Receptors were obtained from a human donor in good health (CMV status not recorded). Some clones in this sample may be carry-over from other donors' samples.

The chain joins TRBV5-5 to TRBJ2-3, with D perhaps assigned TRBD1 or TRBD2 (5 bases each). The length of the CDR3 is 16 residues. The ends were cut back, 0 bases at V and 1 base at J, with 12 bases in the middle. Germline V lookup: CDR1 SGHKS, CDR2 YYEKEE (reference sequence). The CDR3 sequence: CASSLGAGTGTDTQYF. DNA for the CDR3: TGTGCCAGCAGCTTGGGTGCAGGGACGGGCACAGATACGCAGTATTTT.

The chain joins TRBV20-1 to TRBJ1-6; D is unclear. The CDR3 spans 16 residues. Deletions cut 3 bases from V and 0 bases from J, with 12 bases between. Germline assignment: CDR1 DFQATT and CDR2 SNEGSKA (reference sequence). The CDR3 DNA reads TGCAGTGCTAGTGTCTCCTCAAGCTCCTATAATTCACCCCTCCACTTT. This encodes CSASVSSSSYNSPLHF.

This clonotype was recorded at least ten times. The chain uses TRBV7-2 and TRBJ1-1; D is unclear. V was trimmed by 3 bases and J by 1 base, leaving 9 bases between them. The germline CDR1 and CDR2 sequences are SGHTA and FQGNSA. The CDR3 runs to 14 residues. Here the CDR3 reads CASSLTGSNTEAFF. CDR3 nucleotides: TGTGCCAGCAGCTTGACCGGATCGAACACTGAAGCTTTCTTT. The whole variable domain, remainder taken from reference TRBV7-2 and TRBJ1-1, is GAGVSQSPSNKVTEKGKDVELRCDPISGHTALYWYRQSLGQGLEFLIYFQGNSAPDKSGLPSDRFSAERTGGSVSTLTIQRTQQEDSAVYLCASSLTGSNTEAFFGQGTRLTVV.

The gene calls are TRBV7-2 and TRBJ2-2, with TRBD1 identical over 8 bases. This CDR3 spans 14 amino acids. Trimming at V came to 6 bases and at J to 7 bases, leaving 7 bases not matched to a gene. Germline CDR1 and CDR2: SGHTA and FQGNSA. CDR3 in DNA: TGTGCCAGCAGACCGGACAGGGTATACGGGGAGCTGTTTTTT. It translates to CASRPDRVYGELFF.